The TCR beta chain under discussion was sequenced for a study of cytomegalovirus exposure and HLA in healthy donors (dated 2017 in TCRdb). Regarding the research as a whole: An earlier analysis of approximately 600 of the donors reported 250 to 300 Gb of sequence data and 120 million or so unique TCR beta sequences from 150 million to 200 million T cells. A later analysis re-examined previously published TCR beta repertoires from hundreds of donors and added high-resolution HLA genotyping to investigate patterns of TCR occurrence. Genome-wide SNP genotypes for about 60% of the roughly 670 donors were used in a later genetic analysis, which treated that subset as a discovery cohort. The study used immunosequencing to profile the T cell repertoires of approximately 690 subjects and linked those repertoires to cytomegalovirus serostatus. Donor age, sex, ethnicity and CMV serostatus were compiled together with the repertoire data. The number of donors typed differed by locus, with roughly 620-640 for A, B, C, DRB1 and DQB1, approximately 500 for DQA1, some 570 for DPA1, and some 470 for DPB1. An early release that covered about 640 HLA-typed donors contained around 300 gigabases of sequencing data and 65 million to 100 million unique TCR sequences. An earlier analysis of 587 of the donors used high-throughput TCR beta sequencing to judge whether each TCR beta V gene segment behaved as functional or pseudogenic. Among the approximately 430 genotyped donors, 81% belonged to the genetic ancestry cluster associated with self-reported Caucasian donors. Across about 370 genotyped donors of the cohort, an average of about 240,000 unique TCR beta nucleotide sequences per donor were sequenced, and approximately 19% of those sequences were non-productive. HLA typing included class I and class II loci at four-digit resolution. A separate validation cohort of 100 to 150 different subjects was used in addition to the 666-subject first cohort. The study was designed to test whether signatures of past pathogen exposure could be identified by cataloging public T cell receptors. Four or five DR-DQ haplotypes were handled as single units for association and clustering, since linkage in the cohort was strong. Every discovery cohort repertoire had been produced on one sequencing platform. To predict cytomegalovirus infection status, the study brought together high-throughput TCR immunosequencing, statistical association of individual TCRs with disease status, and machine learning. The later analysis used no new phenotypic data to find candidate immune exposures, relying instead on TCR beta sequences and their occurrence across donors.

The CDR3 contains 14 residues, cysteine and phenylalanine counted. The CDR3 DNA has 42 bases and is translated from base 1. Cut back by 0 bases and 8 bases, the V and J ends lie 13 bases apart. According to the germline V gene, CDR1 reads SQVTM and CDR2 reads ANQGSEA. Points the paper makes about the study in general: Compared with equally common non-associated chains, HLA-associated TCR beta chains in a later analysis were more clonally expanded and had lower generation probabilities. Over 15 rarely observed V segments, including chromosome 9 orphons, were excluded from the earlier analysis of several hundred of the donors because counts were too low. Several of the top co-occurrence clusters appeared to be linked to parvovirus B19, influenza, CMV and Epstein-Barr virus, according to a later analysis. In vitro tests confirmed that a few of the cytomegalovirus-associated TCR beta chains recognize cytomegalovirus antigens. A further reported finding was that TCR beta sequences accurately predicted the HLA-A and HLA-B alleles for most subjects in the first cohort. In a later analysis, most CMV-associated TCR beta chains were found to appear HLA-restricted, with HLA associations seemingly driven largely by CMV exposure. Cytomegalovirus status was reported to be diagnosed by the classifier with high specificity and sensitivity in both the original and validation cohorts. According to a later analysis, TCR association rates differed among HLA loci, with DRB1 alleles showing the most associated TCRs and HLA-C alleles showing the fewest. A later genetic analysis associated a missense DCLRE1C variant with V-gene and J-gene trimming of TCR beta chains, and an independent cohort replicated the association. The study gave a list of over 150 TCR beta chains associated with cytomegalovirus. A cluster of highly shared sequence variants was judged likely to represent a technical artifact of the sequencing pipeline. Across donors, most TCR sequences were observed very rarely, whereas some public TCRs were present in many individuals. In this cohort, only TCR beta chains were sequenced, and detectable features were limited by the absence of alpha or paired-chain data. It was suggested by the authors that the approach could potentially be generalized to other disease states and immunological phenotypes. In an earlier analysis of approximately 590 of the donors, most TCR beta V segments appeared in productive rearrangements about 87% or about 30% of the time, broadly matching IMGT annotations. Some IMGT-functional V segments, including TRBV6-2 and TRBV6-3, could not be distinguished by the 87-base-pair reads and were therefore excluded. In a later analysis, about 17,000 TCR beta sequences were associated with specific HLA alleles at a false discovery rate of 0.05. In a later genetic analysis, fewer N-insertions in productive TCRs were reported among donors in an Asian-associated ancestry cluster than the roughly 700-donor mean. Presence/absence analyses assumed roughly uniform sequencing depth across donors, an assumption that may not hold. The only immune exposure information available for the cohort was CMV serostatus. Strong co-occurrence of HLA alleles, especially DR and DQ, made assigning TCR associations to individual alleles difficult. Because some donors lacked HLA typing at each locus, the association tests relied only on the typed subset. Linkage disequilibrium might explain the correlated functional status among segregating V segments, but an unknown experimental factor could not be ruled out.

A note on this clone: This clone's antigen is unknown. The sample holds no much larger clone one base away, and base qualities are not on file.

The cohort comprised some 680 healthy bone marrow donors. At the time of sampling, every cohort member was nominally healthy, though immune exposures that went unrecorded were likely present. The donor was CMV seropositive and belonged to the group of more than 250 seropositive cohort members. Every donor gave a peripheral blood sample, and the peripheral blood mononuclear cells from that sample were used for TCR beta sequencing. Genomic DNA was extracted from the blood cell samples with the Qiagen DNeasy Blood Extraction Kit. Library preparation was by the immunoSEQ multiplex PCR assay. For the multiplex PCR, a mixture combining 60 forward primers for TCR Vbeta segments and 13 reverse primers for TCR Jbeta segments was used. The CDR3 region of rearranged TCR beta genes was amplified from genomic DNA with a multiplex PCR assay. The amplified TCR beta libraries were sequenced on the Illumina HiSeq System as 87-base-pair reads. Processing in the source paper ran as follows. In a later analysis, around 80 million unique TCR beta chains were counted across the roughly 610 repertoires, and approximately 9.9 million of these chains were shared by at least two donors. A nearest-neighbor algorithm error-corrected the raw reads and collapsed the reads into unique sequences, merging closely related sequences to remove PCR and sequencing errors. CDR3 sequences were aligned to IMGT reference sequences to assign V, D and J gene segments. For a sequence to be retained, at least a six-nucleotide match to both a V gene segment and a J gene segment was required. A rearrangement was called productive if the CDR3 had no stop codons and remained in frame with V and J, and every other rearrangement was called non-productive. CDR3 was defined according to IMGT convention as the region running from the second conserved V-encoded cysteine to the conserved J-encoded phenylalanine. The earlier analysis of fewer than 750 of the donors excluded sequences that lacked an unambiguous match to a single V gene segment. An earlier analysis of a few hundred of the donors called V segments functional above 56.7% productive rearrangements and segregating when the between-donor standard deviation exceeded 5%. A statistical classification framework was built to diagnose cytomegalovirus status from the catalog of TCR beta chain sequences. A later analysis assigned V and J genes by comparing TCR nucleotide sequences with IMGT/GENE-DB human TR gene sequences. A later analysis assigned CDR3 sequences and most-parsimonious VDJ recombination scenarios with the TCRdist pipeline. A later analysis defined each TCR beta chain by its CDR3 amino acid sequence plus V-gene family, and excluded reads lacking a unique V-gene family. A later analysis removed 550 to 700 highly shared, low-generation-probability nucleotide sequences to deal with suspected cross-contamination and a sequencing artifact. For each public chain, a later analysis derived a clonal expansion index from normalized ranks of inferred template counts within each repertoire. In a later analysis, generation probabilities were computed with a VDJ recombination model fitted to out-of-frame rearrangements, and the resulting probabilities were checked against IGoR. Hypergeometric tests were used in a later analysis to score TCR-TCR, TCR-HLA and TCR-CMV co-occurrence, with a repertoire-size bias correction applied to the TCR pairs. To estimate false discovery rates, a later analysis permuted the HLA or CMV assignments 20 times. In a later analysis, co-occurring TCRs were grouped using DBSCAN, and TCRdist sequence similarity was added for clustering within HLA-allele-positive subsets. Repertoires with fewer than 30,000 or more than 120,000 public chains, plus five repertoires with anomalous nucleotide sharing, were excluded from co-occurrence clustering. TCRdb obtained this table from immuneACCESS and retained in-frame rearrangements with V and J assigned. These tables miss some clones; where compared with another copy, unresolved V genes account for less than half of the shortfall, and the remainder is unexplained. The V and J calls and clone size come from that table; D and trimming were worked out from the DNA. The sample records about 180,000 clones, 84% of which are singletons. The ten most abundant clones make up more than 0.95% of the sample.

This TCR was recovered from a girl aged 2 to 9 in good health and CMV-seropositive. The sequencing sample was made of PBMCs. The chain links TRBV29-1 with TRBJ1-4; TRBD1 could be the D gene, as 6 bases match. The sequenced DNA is TGCAGCGTTGAAGACGTACAGGGTCGAGAAAAACTGTTTTTT. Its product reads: CSVEDVQGREKLFF.